These T cell receptor beta chains were read from a single sample in a study of T-cell reconstitution after alpha-beta-depleted transplantation in children. TCRdb re-derived calls from the PCR reads in MiXCR, one entry per CDR3 protein. The sample lists 200,000 to 250,000 distinct CDR3 sequences, under 30% occurring once. Sample: PBMCs, mostly from graft donor cells, taken 360 days after TCRalphabeta/CD19-depleted stem cell transplant. The receptor set was obtained from a female patient aged 2 to 10 who had a stem cell transplant for congenital amegakaryocytic thrombocytopenia, so the T cells may come from the graft donor. CDR3s include the opening cysteine and the closing phenylalanine or tryptophan. The D gene is left open where the match is weak. Clone size is not always given. Where it is, it says once, few, many or a class for expanded clones.

D: .
J: TRBJ2-7
V: TRBV7-2
size: .
DNA: TGTGCCAGCCGTCCCTCTATAAACTCCTACGAGCAGTACTTC
CDR3: CASRPSINSYEQYF

D: .
J: TRBJ1-1
V: TRBV28
size: .
DNA: TGTGCCAGCAGAATCCCCGGGACCCTTAACACTGAAGCTTTCTTT
CDR3: CASRIPGTLNTEAFF

D: TRBD1
J: TRBJ1-2
V: TRBV29-1
size: .
DNA: TGCAGCAAACAGGGGGCGCGGGTAAATTACTATGGCTACACCTTC
CDR3: CSKQGARVNYYGYTF

D: .
J: TRBJ1-3
V: TRBV12-3/TRBV12-4
size: .
DNA: TGTGCCAGCAGTTTACGGGGGTCTGGAAACACCATATATTTT
CDR3: CASSLRGSGNTIYF

D: .
J: TRBJ2-7
V: TRBV6-5
size: few
DNA: TGTGCCAGCAGTTACTCATCAGGGTTGTACGAGCAGTACTTC
CDR3: CASSYSSGLYEQYF

D: .
J: TRBJ1-5
V: TRBV20-1
size: .
DNA: TGCAGTGCTAAGGGCCATAGCAATCAGCCCCAGCATTTT
CDR3: CSAKGHSNQPQHF

D: .
J: TRBJ2-3
V: TRBV20-1
size: .
DNA: TGCAGTGCTAGGAGCGCGGGGCGCACAGATACGCAGTATTTT
CDR3: CSARSAGRTDTQYF

D: .
J: TRBJ2-5
V: TRBV5-1
size: .
DNA: TGCGCCAGCAGCTCCGAAAGGGCGGTTGGCGAGACCCAGTACTTC
CDR3: CASSSERAVGETQYF

D: TRBD2
J: TRBJ2-3
V: TRBV12-3/TRBV12-4
size: .
DNA: TGTGCCAGCAGTTACTCCCCTTGGACTAGCGGGAAGGATACGCAGTATTTT
CDR3: CASSYSPWTSGKDTQYF

D: .
J: TRBJ1-5
V: TRBV2
size: .
DNA: TGTGCCAGCAACTCAGGGTTAAGGCAGCCCCAGCATTTT
CDR3: CASNSGLRQPQHF

D: .
J: TRBJ1-2
V: TRBV3-1
size: few
DNA: TGTGCCAGCAGCTCCAACCCCTGGTATGGCTACACCTTC
CDR3: CASSSNPWYGYTF

D: .
J: TRBJ2-7
V: TRBV20-1
size: .
DNA: TGCAGTGCTAGAGATAAACTGCCTAAGCTCCTCGGCTACTTCTACGAGGAGTACTTC
CDR3: CSARDKLPKLLGYFYEEYF

D: .
J: TRBJ1-2
V: TRBV4-1
size: .
DNA: TGCGCCAGCAGCCAGGGTAGGGGCAGGAGCCATGGTGGCTACACCTTC
CDR3: CASSQGRGRSHGGYTF

D: .
J: TRBJ2-5
V: TRBV5-6
size: few
DNA: TGTGCCAGCAGCTTCTCTCAGAAAGAGACCCAGTACTTC
CDR3: CASSFSQKETQYF

D: .
J: TRBJ1-1
V: TRBV20-1
size: .
DNA: TGCAGTGTTGGGACGGGCGGAGGTCGGAACACTGAAGCTTTCTTT
CDR3: CSVGTGGGRNTEAFF

D: TRBD1
J: TRBJ2-1
V: TRBV28
size: few
DNA: TGTGCCAGCAGACTCGACAGGGGGGGTTACAATGAGCAGTTCTTC
CDR3: CASRLDRGGYNEQFF

D: .
J: TRBJ1-2
V: TRBV12-3/TRBV12-4
size: .
DNA: TGTGCCAGCAGCTTAGGGTTAAGCTATGGCTACACCTTC
CDR3: CASSLGLSYGYTF

D: TRBD2
J: TRBJ2-1
V: TRBV4-1
size: .
DNA: TGCGCCAGCAGCGAGAAATTAGCGGGAGTTCGGGATGAGCAGTTCTTC
CDR3: CASSEKLAGVRDEQFF

D: TRBD1
J: TRBJ1-1
V: TRBV6-5
size: .
DNA: TGTGCCAGCAGCGGGGACAGGGGGAAGGAAGGGGTGAACTGGACCACTGAAGCTTTCTTT
CDR3: CASSGDRGKEGVNWTTEAFF

D: .
J: TRBJ2-3
V: TRBV7-2
size: .
DNA: TGTGCCAGCAGCTTGGGAAACAGGTTCCCCACAGATACGCAGTATTTT
CDR3: CASSLGNRFPTDTQYF

D: TRBD2
J: TRBJ2-3
V: TRBV28
size: .
DNA: TGTGCCAGCAGTAGACTAGCTACAGATACGCAGTATTTT
CDR3: CASSRLATDTQYF

D: .
J: TRBJ1-4
V: TRBV28
size: .
DNA: TGTGCCAGCAGGGAGGGGGAAGAAAAACTGTTTTTT
CDR3: CASREGEEKLFF

D: .
J: TRBJ2-5
V: TRBV6-6
size: few
DNA: TGTGCCGTCCGAGGGCCAAGGGAGACCCAGTACTTC
CDR3: CAVRGPRETQYF

D: .
J: TRBJ2-1
V: TRBV4-1
size: .
DNA: TGCGCCAGCAGCCAACGCTCCAGCTGGGCAGACAATGAGCAGTTCTTC
CDR3: CASSQRSSWADNEQFF

D: .
J: TRBJ2-2
V: TRBV18
size: many
DNA: TGTGCCAGCTCACCATGGAAGGCCGGCAACACCGGGGAGCTGTTTTTT
CDR3: CASSPWKAGNTGELFF

D: .
J: TRBJ2-1
V: TRBV13
size: few
DNA: TGTGCCAGCAGCTTTCTCTCCGGCCCCAATGAGCAGTTCTTC
CDR3: CASSFLSGPNEQFF

D: .
J: TRBJ2-5
V: TRBV20-1
size: .
DNA: TGCAGTGCTAGAATCAGGGAGACCCAGTACTTC
CDR3: CSARIRETQYF

D: TRBD1
J: TRBJ2-2
V: TRBV7-8
size: many
DNA: TGTGCCAGCAGCACAGACAGGGAGTACACCGGGGAGCTGTTTTTT
CDR3: CASSTDREYTGELFF

D: .
J: TRBJ2-3
V: TRBV30
size: few
DNA: TGTGCCTGGAGTGTAGGATACACAGATACGCAGTATTTT
CDR3: CAWSVGYTDTQYF